Sequencing of this TCR beta chain was carried out in a study of blood T cell repertoires in COVID-19. Turning to the study itself: From T cells, B-cell-depleted T cells, or PBMCs came the material, which was cDNA or gDNA.

Per germline, CDR1 LNHDA and CDR2 SQIVND (reference sequence). Unmatched junction bases numbered 2, after V lost 5 bases and J lost 4 bases. CDR3 length equals 14 residues. In the original analysis: Estimation of nucleated cell counts was performed using reference gene primer amplification. The assay was immunoSEQ multiplex PCR, and TCRdb's table has in-frame clones only and misses some. V, J and clone size are taken as reported in that table, and D and trimming were inferred from the DNA itself. The table records approximately 200,000 clones, approximately 83% of them present only once. This sequence originates from a man in his forties who had recovered from COVID-19. Specimen: PBMCs or T cells enriched from blood (not recorded which). The chain recombines TRBV19 with TRBJ1-5, with TRBD1 matching over 10 bases. CDR3 nucleotide sequence: TGTGCCAGTAGTGACAGGGGGCGAAATCAGCCCCAGCATTTT. Its protein is CASSDRGRNQPQHF.